These T cell receptor beta chains were read from a single sample in a study of blood T cell repertoires in COVID-19. The table came from immunoSEQ multiplex PCR; TCRdb's copy has only in-frame clones and leaves some out. The table includes nearly 300,000 clones, 65% to 85% detected once. Sequenced input: peripheral blood. These receptors all come from a human donor with COVID-19, enrolled during active disease. The donor label of this sample is uncertain. The CDR3 runs from the conserved cysteine through the conserved F or W. The order of the fields is CDR3 protein, CDR3 DNA, J gene, clone size, V gene, D gene. A D gene is named only where the DNA matches it firmly. A clone size is listed for some rows: how often the clone was seen (once, few, many), or a class if it is expanded.

cdr3_aa: CASSLEGLGNTIYF
cdr3_nt: TGTGCCAGCAGTTTAGAGGGACTGGGAAACACCATATATTTT
j_call: TRBJ1-3
clone_size: NA
v_call: TRBV9
d_call: NA

cdr3_aa: CASSLTRSSYNEQFF
cdr3_nt: TGTGCCAGCAGCTTAACCAGAAGCTCCTACAATGAGCAGTTCTTC
j_call: TRBJ2-1
clone_size: NA
v_call: TRBV7-3
d_call: NA

cdr3_aa: CALGRGGNEQFF
cdr3_nt: TGTGCCCTGGGGAGGGGTGGCAATGAGCAGTTCTTC
j_call: TRBJ2-1
clone_size: NA
v_call: TRBV7-9
d_call: TRBD2

cdr3_aa: CASSGGLAGGMNEQFF
cdr3_nt: TGTGCCAGCAGCGGGGGACTAGCGGGAGGTATGAATGAGCAGTTCTTC
j_call: TRBJ2-1
clone_size: NA
v_call: TRBV9
d_call: TRBD2

cdr3_aa: CASRGQGAGNTIYF
cdr3_nt: TGTGCCAGCAGGGGACAGGGTGCAGGAAACACCATATATTTT
j_call: TRBJ1-3
clone_size: NA
v_call: TRBV27
d_call: TRBD1

cdr3_aa: CASSLPPASGREQYF
cdr3_nt: TGTGCCAGCAGTTTGCCCCCCGCTAGCGGGAGAGAGCAGTACTTC
j_call: TRBJ2-7
clone_size: NA
v_call: TRBV28
d_call: TRBD2

cdr3_aa: CASKEGLTGQETQYF
cdr3_nt: TGTGCCAGCAAGGAGGGCCTTACGGGCCAAGAGACCCAGTACTTC
j_call: TRBJ2-5
clone_size: NA
v_call: TRBV2
d_call: NA

cdr3_aa: CASSRMGGRSTEAFF
cdr3_nt: TGTGCCAGCAGTCGAATGGGGGGGCGAAGCACTGAAGCTTTCTTT
j_call: TRBJ1-1
clone_size: once
v_call: TRBV2
d_call: NA

cdr3_aa: CASSPTGTLVFF
cdr3_nt: TGTGCCAGCTCACCCACCGGGACACTGGTTTTCTTC
j_call: TRBJ2-1
clone_size: NA
v_call: TRBV18
d_call: NA

cdr3_aa: CASSLGTGSNQPQHF
cdr3_nt: TGTGCCAGCAGCTTGGGGACAGGGAGCAATCAGCCCCAGCATTTT
j_call: TRBJ1-5
clone_size: NA
v_call: TRBV5-6
d_call: TRBD1

cdr3_aa: CASSLVTRERSGELFF
cdr3_nt: TGTGCCAGCAGCTTAGTGACGCGGGAGAGATCCGGGGAGCTGTTTTTT
j_call: TRBJ2-2
clone_size: NA
v_call: TRBV11-2
d_call: TRBD2

cdr3_aa: CASSLARAPYEQYF
cdr3_nt: TGTGCCAGCAGCTTAGCGCGGGCACCATACGAGCAGTACTTC
j_call: TRBJ2-7
clone_size: once
v_call: TRBV7-2
d_call: NA

cdr3_aa: CASSADRANYGYTF
cdr3_nt: TGTGCCAGCAGCGCCGACAGGGCTAACTATGGCTACACCTTC
j_call: TRBJ1-2
clone_size: NA
v_call: TRBV9
d_call: TRBD1

cdr3_aa: CASSLENRVYGYTF
cdr3_nt: TGTGCCAGCAGCTTAGAGAACAGGGTCTATGGCTACACCTTC
j_call: TRBJ1-2
clone_size: NA
v_call: TRBV11-1
d_call: NA

cdr3_aa: CASSPGTGSYEQYF
cdr3_nt: TGTGCCAGCAGCCCCGGGACAGGGTCTTACGAGCAGTACTTC
j_call: TRBJ2-7
clone_size: NA
v_call: TRBV6-5
d_call: TRBD1

cdr3_aa: CASSLTPSGNYEQYF
cdr3_nt: TGTGCCAGCAGCTTAACCCCTAGCGGGAACTACGAGCAGTACTTC
j_call: TRBJ2-7
clone_size: NA
v_call: TRBV7-3
d_call: TRBD2

cdr3_aa: CASSESAGGGTDTQYF
cdr3_nt: TGTGCCAGCAGTGAAAGTGCGGGAGGGGGCACAGATACGCAGTATTTT
j_call: TRBJ2-3
clone_size: NA
v_call: TRBV6-4
d_call: TRBD2

cdr3_aa: CASSIGGHTQYF
cdr3_nt: TGTGCCAGTAGTATCGGGGGACATACGCAGTATTTT
j_call: TRBJ2-3
clone_size: NA
v_call: TRBV19
d_call: NA

cdr3_aa: CASSSSSYEQYF
cdr3_nt: TGCGCCAGCAGCTCGTCGTCCTACGAGCAGTACTTC
j_call: TRBJ2-7
clone_size: NA
v_call: TRBV5-1
d_call: NA

cdr3_aa: CASSTFPRAEQFF
cdr3_nt: TGTGCCAGTAGTACGTTCCCCCGAGCTGAGCAGTTCTTC
j_call: TRBJ2-1
clone_size: NA
v_call: TRBV19
d_call: NA